The 3 T cell receptor beta chains presented below share a single source sample, sequenced in a study of T-cell memory formation after mild COVID-19. TCRdb re-analysed the 5' RACE reads in MiXCR, keeping a single row per CDR3 protein. Of about 360,000 distinct CDR3 sequences in the sample, 14% are singletons; the top ten hold around 21%. Source material: PBMCs or a T cell subset sorted from them (not recorded which). These receptors originate from a man aged 18 to 30 who had mild COVID-19 (a few samples of this study predate the infection). Cell type and time point are not known.

This clonotype was seen only a few times. V gene TRBV10-3 combines with J gene TRBJ2-4; 7 bases are a match to TRBD1. V shed 10 bases, J shed 8 bases, and the junction held 17 bases outside the gene matches. CDR1 ENHRY and CDR2 SYGVKD come from the germline V gene. CDR3 size: 15 residues. This CDR3 is CATRRQGSGLDIQYF. CDR3 in DNA: TGTGCCACCCGAAGACAGGGCTCGGGGTTAGACATTCAGTACTTC.

The chain employs TRBV28 and TRBJ1-2, with no clear D. The CDR3 totals 13 residues. CDR1 and CDR2 from the germline V gene are MDHEN and SYDVKM. V was clipped by 8 bases and J by 5 bases, with 15 bases between them. CDR3 sequence (DNA): TGTGCCAGCTTCCCTGGGCGGCTTTATGGCTACACCTTC. Amino acid sequence: CASFPGRLYGYTF.

This chain joins TRBV20-1 and TRBJ2-7, with D unclear. The germline V gene has CDR1 DFQATT and CDR2 SNEGSKA (reference sequence). The CDR3 is 14 residues long. V lost 5 bases, J lost 6 bases, and 20 bases lay in between. CDR3 region: CSAGPITRRGEQYF. The CDR3 region has the DNA TGCAGTGCTGGTCCAATTACAAGACGCGGCGAGCAGTACTTC.